The clone carrying this T cell receptor beta chain was counted ten times or more. Its antigen is unidentified. The cDNA was produced through 5'RACE with 10-nucleotide random UMIs. TCRdb independently ran MiXCR on the 5' RACE reads; one entry per CDR3 protein. The table has about 28,000 distinct CDR3 sequences, more than 10% seen once. The sample is drawn from a study of neurological immune-mediated disorders. Overall study findings and caveats: Multiple sclerosis, the disease with the least TCR clonal expansion, fell below healthy controls, whereas HTLV-1-associated myelopathy showed the most.

Unsorted libraries were generated from 2 million PBMCs. These cells had been stored in RNAlater at -80 C. This CDR3 is 16 amino acids long. The germline V gene has CDR1 SNHLY and CDR2 FYNNEI. V trimming: 5 bases; J trimming: 4 bases; junction bases outside the gene matches: 9. The receptor comes from a man in his 60s in good health. This chain uses TRBV2 with TRBJ2-1, with 9 bases aligning to TRBD1. Material for sequencing was PBMCs. The CDR3 loop is CASSLTGGISYNEQFF. CDR3 DNA sequence: TGTGCCAGCAGTCTGACAGGGGGTATTTCGTACAATGAGCAGTTCTTC.